One and the same sample provided the 11 T cell receptor beta chains below, sequenced in a study of Ad26.COV2.S vaccination and SARS-CoV-2 variants. Documented treatment: about 20 received Ad26.COV2.S at low or high dose, single or two shots; 5 received placebo; per-sample allocation not given. Day 63 after the first vaccine or placebo injection was the time point for sampling. This table comes from immunoSEQ multiplex PCR, and its TCRdb copy is limited to in-frame clones, with some not included. The sample yields around 300,000 clones, roughly 91% seen once. Material: peripheral blood, obtained in a trial of Ad26.COV2.S vaccine versus placebo. The receptors were sampled from a person aged 18 to 59 who received the Ad26.COV2.S COVID-19 vaccine or a placebo.

The V and J genes are TRBV18 and TRBJ2-6; D not certain. There are 16 residues in the CDR3. CDR1 is KGHSH, CDR2 LQKENI, per germline. Deletions cut 2 bases from V and 0 bases from J, with 8 bases between. In DNA form, the CDR3 reads TGTGCCAGCTCACCAGGCGGACCCTCTGGGGCCAACGTCCTGACTTTC. Encoded protein: CASSPGGPSGANVLTF.

The chain has TRBV29-1 and TRBJ1-2; D is uncertain. The CDR3 is made up of 14 amino acids. The germline V gene has CDR1 SQVTM and CDR2 ANQGSEA. The V gene lost 2 bases and the J gene lost 2 bases, with 12 bases spanning the gap. The CDR3 DNA sequence: TGCAGCGTTGAATCCCGGGGAGGGAACTATGGCTACACCTTC. It yields the protein CSVESRGGNYGYTF.

This clone showed up just once. The CDR3 sequence is CASSLASGLDEQYF. The CDR3 DNA reads as TGTGCCAGCAGCTTAGCCTCAGGGCTGGACGAGCAGTACTTC. This chain joins TRBV7-9 and TRBJ2-7; D perhaps matches TRBD1 (5 bases). Germline assignment: CDR1 SEHNR and CDR2 FQNEAQ (reference sequence). There are 14 residues in the CDR3. The V gene lost 0 bases and the J gene lost 5 bases, with 11 bases spanning the gap.

This clone is a singleton in its sample. The chain links TRBV5-1 to TRBJ1-6; the match to TRBD1 covers 8 bases. Germline CDR1 SGHRS, CDR2 YFSETQ. The CDR3 covers 14 residues. V lost 4 bases to trimming and J lost 7 bases; unmatched junction nucleotides: 4. DNA of the CDR3: TGCGCCAGCAGCCGGAACAGGGGGAATTCACCCCTCCACTTT. Its protein product is CASSRNRGNSPLHF.

The chain combines TRBV27 with TRBJ2-2; no clear D gene. CDR3 length: 12 residues. V was shortened by 6 bases and J by 3 bases, with 5 bases between the two germline ends. Germline lookup yields CDR1 MNHEY and CDR2 SMNVEV (reference sequence). This CDR3 is CASRLYTGELFF. The CDR3, as DNA: TGTGCCAGCAGACTCTACACCGGGGAGCTGTTTTTT.

J is TRBJ1-5 and V is TRBV19; 7 bases agree with TRBD1. Germline CDR1 LNHDA, CDR2 SQIVND (reference sequence). This CDR3 has 15 amino acids. J gave up 1 base and V 9 bases, and 9 bases lay outside the gene matches. The CDR3 DNA follows: TGTGCCAGCTCTGCCGGGACAGAGAGCAATCAGCCCCAGCATTTT. Amino acid sequence: CASSAGTESNQPQHF.

This clone was observed once. The chain recombines TRBV19 with TRBJ2-2; D remains ambiguous. Trimming took 1 base from V and 0 from J, leaving 12 bases between them. The CDR3 totals 17 residues. Germline values: CDR1 LNHDA, CDR2 SQIVND (reference sequence). CDR3 sequence: CASSIVWTDTNTGELFF. The DNA of the CDR3 is TGTGCCAGTAGTATAGTTTGGACGGATACGAACACCGGGGAGCTGTTTTTT. Using reference TRBV19 and TRBJ2-2 for the parts outside the CDR3, the full variable domain is DGGITQSPKYLFRKEGQNVTLSCEQNLNHDAMYWYRQDPGQGLRLIYYSQIVNDFQKGDIAEGYSVSREKKESFPLTVTSAQKNPTAFYLCASSIVWTDTNTGELFFGEGSRLTVL.

CDR3 nucleotides: TGTGCCAGTACCGGGGGCCCGGTCCACAATGAGCAGTTCTTC. Translated: CASTGGPVHNEQFF. V is TRBV19 and J is TRBJ2-1, with D possibly being TRBD1 or TRBD2 (6 bases each). This CDR3 is built from 14 residues. From germline, CDR1 is LNHDA and CDR2 SQIVND (reference sequence). V was shortened by 7 bases and J by 5 bases, with 15 bases between the two germline ends.

This chain joins TRBV4-2 and TRBJ1-5, with D unclear. V was cut by 0 bases and J by 4 bases, with 10 bases left in between. Germline values: CDR1 LGHNA, CDR2 YNFKEQ. The CDR3 sequence is 15 residues long. This CDR3 reads CASSQENEVNQPQHF. CDR3 bases: TGTGCCAGCAGCCAAGAAAATGAAGTAAATCAGCCCCAGCATTTT.

The chain uses TRBV7-9 and TRBJ2-5; possibly TRBD1 for D (5 bases). This CDR3 has 14 residues. From germline, CDR1 is SEHNR and CDR2 FQNEAQ (reference sequence). The V end lost 2 bases, the J end lost 0 bases, and 7 bases lay between the germline ends. CDR3 in amino acids: CASSLSGYQETQYF. In DNA form, the CDR3 reads TGTGCCAGCAGCTTATCAGGGTACCAAGAGACCCAGTACTTC.

This clone was detected only once. The chain joins TRBV11-3 to TRBJ1-2; weak D call: TRBD1 (5 bases). This CDR3 has 14 amino acids. Trimming took off 5 bases at V and 8 bases at J, with 18 bases between the two ends. Germline assignment: CDR1 SGHNT and CDR2 YENEEA. DNA for the CDR3: TGTGCCAGCAGCCCCTCGGCGGGGGGTGGGGGCTACACCTTC. Encoded protein: CASSPSAGGGGYTF.